The 6 T cell receptor beta chains reported below all come from one sample, sequenced in a study of blood T cell repertoires in COVID-19. Repertoires were generated with immunoSEQ multiplex PCR, while TCRdb's copy carries only in-frame clones and drops some. The table has 260,000 or so clones, 65% to 90% seen once. Material: peripheral blood. These receptors originate from a woman aged 70 to 79 with acute or convalescent COVID-19.

As concerns this clone: A much larger clone lies one base from this, so it may be a read error. The chain uses TRBV7-7 and TRBJ2-2; D remains unclear. CDR1 and CDR2 (germline): SSHAT, FNYEAQ (reference sequence). The CDR3 totals 12 residues. The V gene lost 5 bases and the J gene lost 3 bases, with 4 bases spanning the gap. This chain's CDR3 is CASSADTGELFF. Here the CDR3 DNA reads TGTGCCAGCAGCGCAGACACCGGGGAGCTGTTTTTT. Variable domain in full (rest from reference TRBV7-7 and TRBJ2-2): GAGVSQSPRYKVTKRGQDVTLRCDPISSHATLYWYQQALGQGPEFLTYFNYEAQPDKSGLPSDRFSAERPEGSISTLTIQRTEQRDSAMYRCASSADTGELFFGEGSRLTVL.

The CDR3 DNA follows: TGCGCCAGCAAATCCCAGGTAAGGGGTTCACCCCTCCACTTT. It specifies CASKSQVRGSPLHF. This chain joins TRBV5-1 and TRBJ1-6, with TRBD1 as a possible D gene (5 bases). With 6 bases removed from V and 9 bases from J, the gap between germline ends came to 16 bases. The CDR3 is 14 residues long. CDR1 is SGHRS and CDR2 is YFSETQ in the germline V gene.

V usage is TRBV5-1 and J usage is TRBJ2-5, with 7 bases fitting TRBD1. CDR3 length: 15 residues. V lost 7 bases, J lost 1 base, and 10 bases stayed unmatched. The germline CDR1 and CDR2 sequences are SGHRS and YFSETQ. The CDR3 DNA reads TGCGCCAGCTCTTTCCCGGGACAGCTCCAAGAGACCCAGTACTTC. Its translation: CASSFPGQLQETQYF.

The chain joins TRBV28 to TRBJ2-3, with 13 positions matching TRBD2. From germline, CDR1 is MDHEN and CDR2 SYDVKM. Unmatched junction bases numbered 4, after V lost 5 bases and J lost 2 bases. The CDR3 loop spans 16 amino acids. CDR3 amino acids: CASSATSGGITDTQYF. The CDR3 DNA reads as TGTGCCAGCAGTGCGACTAGCGGGGGGATCACAGATACGCAGTATTTT.

The V gene is TRBV30, the J gene TRBJ1-1; TRBD1 aligns across 9 bases. V lost 3 bases, J lost 0 bases, and 5 bases stayed unmatched. This CDR3 is built from 15 residues. Germline-derived CDR1 and CDR2 are GTSNPN and SVGIG (reference sequence). CDR3 sequence reads: CAWRGQGFMNTEAFF. The CDR3 nucleotides read TGTGCCTGGAGGGGACAGGGATTTATGAACACTGAAGCTTTCTTT.

V and J are TRBV4-2 and TRBJ2-2; TRBD1 agrees at 8 bases. The V gene end was trimmed by 0 bases and the J gene end by 4 bases; junction bases not matched to a gene: 10. Germline V CDR1 and CDR2: LGHNA, YNFKEQ. CDR3 size: 18 residues. CDR3 in DNA: TGTGCCAGCAGCCAAGACGGCAGGGGGCGGGCGGGCACCGGGGAGCTGTTTTTT. Its translation is CASSQDGRGRAGTGELFF.